This TCR beta chain was identified in a study of cytomegalovirus exposure and HLA in healthy donors. Study-wide points: A few chains tied to CMV proved CMV antigen-specific in vitro. Investigators reported more than 150 TCR beta chains as tied to cytomegalovirus.

This clone appeared a few times. Its matching antigen is unknown. This same CDR3 is encoded by further DNA sequences in the sample. The primer mix had 60 Vbeta and 13 Jbeta primers. The assay was immunoSEQ multiplex PCR, and TCRdb's table has in-frame clones only and misses some. The data contain 90,000 to 140,000 clones, about 12% of them singletons. V trimming: 4 bases; J trimming: 4 bases; junction bases outside the gene matches: 3. This CDR3 spans 14 amino acids. Germline CDR1 and CDR2: SGHRS and YFSETQ. Material for sequencing was PBMCs. The chain recombines TRBV5-1 with TRBJ1-5, with 9 bases identical to TRBD1. The TCR originated in a man aged 40-49 years in good health and CMV-seropositive. CDR3 amino acids: CASSPGQGNQPQHF. The CDR3 region has the DNA TGCGCCAGCAGCCCGGGACAGGGTAATCAGCCCCAGCATTTT.